This T cell receptor (beta chain) originates from a study of blood T cells in healthy people across ages. Primers used in a second PCR of roughly 6 to 12 cycles were a sample-barcoded 5' primer and a J-beta primer mix. Via MiXCR, TCRdb re-called the 5' RACE reads, giving one row per CDR3 protein. Of some 690,000 distinct CDR3 sequences listed, about 20% are singletons. Details on this clonotype: No antigen is known for it.

V lost 5 bases to trimming and J lost 6 bases; unmatched junction nucleotides: 4. Germline-derived CDR1 and CDR2 are SEHNR and FQNEAQ (reference sequence). This CDR3 has 14 amino acids. The study, taken as a whole, reports: PBMC samples, being unsorted, prevented any conclusive comparison of naive and antigen-experienced cells. Both higher diversity and more naive CD4+ cells marked long-lived donors when set against aged donors.

The source is a man aged 65 to 79 in good health. Sequencing input: blood. The chain has TRBV7-9 and TRBJ2-3, with 11 bases aligning to TRBD2. The CDR3 nucleotides are TGTGCCAGCAGCAAGGGACTAGCGGACGATACGCAGTATTTT. The encoded protein is CASSKGLADDTQYF.